Each of the 17 T cell receptor beta chains below was sequenced from the same sample in a study of radiotherapy plus CTLA-4 blockade in lung cancer. Clones were sequenced by immunoSEQ multiplex PCR, and TCRdb holds only the in-frame ones, with some missing. The sample includes about 62,000 clones, roughly four fifths seen only once; the top ten take around 3%. This sample comprised peripheral blood, obtained from a patient treated with radiotherapy plus ipilimumab. These receptor sequences come from a human donor with non-small cell lung cancer who had a complete response to radiotherapy plus ipilimumab.

This chain connects TRBV5-1 to TRBJ2-3; 15 bases align to TRBD2. The V gene end was trimmed by 3 bases and the J gene end by 5 bases; junction bases not matched to a gene: 10. The germline gives CDR1 SGHRS, CDR2 YFSETQ. The CDR3 is 18 residues long. In DNA, the CDR3 is TGCGCCAGCAGCTCAACGGGACTAGCGGGAGGTGATGTAGATACGCAGTATTTT. This sequence encodes CASSSTGLAGGDVDTQYF.

The chain has TRBV4-2 and TRBJ1-5, with D possibly being TRBD1 (6 bases). Per the germline V gene, CDR1 is LGHNA and CDR2 is YNFKEQ. V gave up 0 bases and J gave up 5 bases, with 17 bases separating them. CDR3 length: 17 residues. This chain's CDR3 is CASSQDASRGGDQPQHF. The DNA of the CDR3 is TGTGCCAGCAGCCAAGATGCGTCCAGGGGTGGGGATCAGCCCCAGCATTTT.

The chain uses TRBV19 and TRBJ1-2; the D gene is possibly TRBD1 (6 bases). V was cut by 5 bases and J by 2 bases, with 12 bases left in between. Germline V lookup: CDR1 LNHDA, CDR2 SQIVND (reference sequence). The CDR3 has 14 residues. The chain's CDR3 is CASSLGTGNYGYTF. The CDR3 nucleotides read TGTGCCAGTAGTCTCGGTACAGGGAACTATGGCTACACCTTC.

The V gene is TRBV6-5, the J gene TRBJ1-1; D not resolved. Germline assignment: CDR1 MNHEY and CDR2 SVGAGI. V lost 3 bases to trimming and J lost 0 bases, with 14 bases between them. This CDR3 contains 16 residues. CDR3 sequence: CASSYSSAAMNTEAFF. CDR3 sequence (DNA): TGTGCCAGCAGTTATAGCTCGGCAGCAATGAACACTGAAGCTTTCTTT.

This chain connects TRBV19 to TRBJ2-5, with 9 bases that match TRBD1. The V gene end was trimmed by 4 bases and the J gene end by 5 bases; junction bases not matched to a gene: 11. There are 16 residues in the CDR3. Germline CDR1 is LNHDA and CDR2 is SQIVND (reference sequence). The CDR3 loop reads CASSTGTGRVRETQYF. The CDR3, as DNA: TGTGCCAGTAGTACTGGGACAGGGAGGGTTCGGGAGACCCAGTACTTC.

This clone was recorded only once. This chain links TRBV6-1 with TRBJ1-5, with TRBD1 matching over 7 bases. The CDR3 runs to 13 residues. The V gene end was trimmed by 7 bases and the J gene end by 4 bases; junction bases not matched to a gene: 4. Germline V gene lookup returns CDR1 MNHNS and CDR2 SASEGT. The CDR3 DNA follows: TGTGCCAGCAAAGGGACAGCTAATCAGCCCCAGCATTTT. Protein sequence: CASKGTANQPQHF.

This sequence joins TRBV6-1 and TRBJ2-5, with 8 bases aligning to TRBD1. The tail of the sequence fits TRBJ2-7 better, so the J call may be wrong. Germline-derived CDR1 and CDR2 are MNHNS and SASEGT. The CDR3 spans 15 residues. In DNA form, the CDR3 reads TGTGCCAGCGGCAGAATATTGGACAGGGTTTACGAGCAGTACTTC. Translation: CASGRILDRVYEQYF.

The chain employs TRBV27 and TRBJ2-1; 7 bases agree with TRBD2. There are 16 residues in the CDR3. The trim removed 6 bases at V and 5 bases at J, leaving 13 bases unmatched. CDR1 and CDR2 (germline): MNHEY, SMNVEV (reference sequence). The chain's CDR3 is CASSPPRTRTNNEQFF. The DNA of the CDR3 is TGTGCCAGCAGCCCCCCCCGGACTAGAACTAACAATGAGCAGTTCTTC.

The V call is TRBV11-2, the J call TRBJ1-2, with D maybe TRBD1 (6 bases). V shed 3 bases and J shed 9 bases, with 20 bases lying between them. This CDR3 region has 15 residues. The V gene's germline CDR1 is SGHAT and CDR2 FQNNGV. In DNA, the CDR3 is TGTGCCAGCAGCTTTAGGACAGCCAACGAGGTTAGCTACACCTTC. This codes for CASSFRTANEVSYTF.

V is TRBV7-2 and J is TRBJ2-7; TRBD2 matches 7 bases. Germline V gives CDR1 SGHTA, CDR2 FQGNSA. Trimming took 4 bases from V and 3 from J; bases not matched to a gene: 12. This CDR3 is built from 16 residues. CDR3 sequence: CASSSGTKASRYEQYF. The CDR3 DNA reads TGTGCCAGCAGCTCCGGGACTAAGGCATCCCGCTACGAGCAGTACTTC.

Only one count was recorded for this clone. The chain combines TRBV10-2 with TRBJ2-7, with 9 bases lining up with TRBD2. V trimming: 7 bases; J trimming: 2 bases; junction bases outside the gene matches: 6. The CDR3 is 14 amino acids. Germline V gene data show CDR1 as WSHSY and CDR2 as SAAADI. CDR3 in amino acids: CASIQSGGPYEQYF. DNA for the CDR3: TGCGCCAGCATTCAAAGCGGGGGGCCCTACGAGCAGTACTTC.

The chain uses TRBV19 and TRBJ2-7; possibly TRBD2 for D (6 bases). The CDR3 is 13 amino acids. V shed 10 bases and J shed 1 base, with 14 bases lying between them. Germline CDR1 and CDR2: LNHDA and SQIVND (reference sequence). In DNA, the CDR3 is TGTGCCACCTCCACGACTAGGTCCTACGAGCAGTACTTC. Amino acid sequence: CATSTTRSYEQYF.

The gene calls are TRBV30 and TRBJ1-2, with unresolved D. V was shortened by 0 bases and J by 2 bases, with 31 bases between the two germline ends. The CDR3 sequence is 21 residues long. Germline V gene data show CDR1 as GTSNPN and CDR2 as SVGIG (reference sequence). Here the CDR3 reads CAWSVSKPPRRSSRANYGYTF. The CDR3 DNA follows: TGTGCCTGGAGTGTCTCTAAGCCCCCTCGGCGGAGTTCCCGAGCGAACTATGGCTACACCTTC. Supplemented by reference TRBV30 and TRBJ1-2, the full variable domain reads SQTIHQWPATLVQPVGSPLSLECTVEGTSNPNLYWYRQAAGRGLQLLFYSVGIGQISSEVPQNLSASRPQDRQFILSSKKLLLSDSGFYLCAWSVSKPPRRSSRANYGYTFGSGTRLTVV.

The chain is built from TRBV5-5 and TRBJ2-2; D uncertain. Germline loops: CDR1 SGHKS, CDR2 YYEKEE (reference sequence). With 4 bases removed from V and 1 base from J, the gap between germline ends came to 11 bases. CDR3 length: 15 amino acids. CDR3 in amino acids: CASSPGSKNTGELFF. DNA of the CDR3: TGTGCCAGCAGCCCGGGTTCTAAGAACACCGGGGAGCTGTTTTTT. The complete variable domain, with remaining parts taken from reference TRBV5-5 and TRBJ2-2, reads DAGVTQSPTHLIKTRGQQVTLRCSPISGHKSVSWYQQVLGQGPQFIFQYYEKEERGRGNFPDRFSARQFPNYSSELNVNALLLGDSALYLCASSPGSKNTGELFFGEGSRLTVL.

This clone was seen a few times. V and J are TRBV6-5 and TRBJ1-3, with D possibly matching TRBD1 (6 bases). V was cut by 0 bases and J by 8 bases, with 14 bases left in between. The CDR3 is made up of 15 amino acids. The germline CDR1 and CDR2 sequences are MNHEY and SVGAGI. The CDR3 sequence: CASSYSSGAGDTIYF. DNA of the CDR3: TGTGCCAGCAGTTACTCGTCAGGGGCGGGGGACACCATATATTTT.

This chain links TRBV19 with TRBJ1-2; tentative D call: TRBD1 (6 bases). The germline V and J ends were trimmed by 9 bases and 1 base, with 9 bases remaining between them. CDR1 is LNHDA, CDR2 SQIVND, per germline (reference sequence). This CDR3 comprises 12 residues. The CDR3 reads CASQGINYGYTF. DNA for the CDR3: TGTGCCAGCCAGGGGATTAACTATGGCTACACCTTC.

The gene calls are TRBV28 and TRBJ1-5, with 7 bases that match TRBD1. V was clipped by 6 bases and J by 0 bases; unmatched bases: 23. The CDR3 covers 21 residues. Germline assignment: CDR1 MDHEN and CDR2 SYDVKM. CDR3 protein: CASSFMNDVGTADYSNQPQHF. The CDR3 region has the DNA TGTGCCAGCAGCTTTATGAACGATGTAGGGACAGCAGACTATAGCAATCAGCCCCAGCATTTT. Full variable domain (remainder filled in from reference TRBV28 and TRBJ1-5): DVKVTQSSRYLVKRTGEKVFLECVQDMDHENMFWYRQDPGLGLRLIYFSYDVKMKEKGDIPEGYSVSREKKERFSLILESASTNQTSMYLCASSFMNDVGTADYSNQPQHFGDGTRLSIL.